What follows describes a single T cell receptor (beta chain). These data originate in a study of blood T cells in healthy people across ages. In germline, CDR1 is SGHRS, CDR2 YFSETQ. CDR3 length equals 13 residues. V trimming: 3 bases; J trimming: 6 bases; junction bases outside the gene matches: 5. A sample-barcoded 5' primer and a J-beta primer mix were used in a second PCR of about 6 to 12 cycles. Each cDNA was tagged by a template-switch adaptor containing 12 random nucleotides. TCRdb analysed the 5' RACE reads with MiXCR anew, one entry per CDR3 protein. The sample has about 700,000 distinct CDR3 sequences, roughly 32% seen once; the top ten hold 15%.

The chain links TRBV5-1 to TRBJ2-7; TRBD2 matches at 8 bases. This receptor was obtained from a woman older than 75 in good health. The sequencing input was blood. DNA for the CDR3: TGCGCCAGCAGCTGGACTAGCATCGGCGAGCAGTACTTC. This sequence encodes CASSWTSIGEQYF.